The entry that follows covers one T cell receptor (beta chain) sequence. Its target is unknown. Frozen-stored PBMCs produced around 2.2 micrograms of genomic DNA for TCR beta libraries. This specimen comes from a study of cytotoxic CD8 clonotypes in ibrutinib-treated CLL. Study summary: The study recorded mean values of approximately 260,000 productive templates and 94,082 productive rearrangements per sample.

Libraries were prepared by immunoSEQ multiplex PCR; TCRdb keeps only in-frame clonotypes and omits some of them. This table has 110,000 to 150,000 clones, roughly three quarters appearing once. This CDR3 has 15 residues. Between the trimmed V and J ends, which lost 6 bases and 1 base, there was a span of 15 bases. The germline gives CDR1 MNHEY, CDR2 SVGAGI. Findings and caveats of the study: Sampling time points were not equivalent between sustained-remission and progressing patients.

This receptor was obtained from a human donor with chronic lymphocytic leukemia. Here the sequenced sample was PBMCs, taken after 24 months of ibrutinib treatment. V is TRBV6-5 and J is TRBJ1-1, with D unclear. The CDR3 sequence is CASRDADGKNTEAFF. CDR3 coding DNA: TGTGCCAGCAGGGACGCGGACGGGAAGAACACTGAAGCTTTCTTT.